The 10 T cell receptor beta chains presented below share a single source sample, sequenced in a study of cytomegalovirus exposure and HLA in healthy donors. This PCR relied on a set of 60 Vbeta primers and 13 Jbeta primers. Here immunoSEQ multiplex PCR was the method, and the copy in TCRdb shows in-frame clones only, minus some. The data contain 150,000 to 200,000 clones, roughly 72% of them singletons. What was sequenced was PBMCs. The receptors shown here come from a man in his forties or fifties in good health and CMV-seropositive.

V usage is TRBV12-5 and J usage is TRBJ1-4, with TRBD1 identical over 10 bases. In germline, CDR1 is LGHNT, CDR2 FRNRAP. J gave up 7 bases and V 5 bases, and 7 bases lay outside the gene matches. The CDR3 spans 15 residues. The DNA of the CDR3 is TGTGCTAGTGGTACCCAGACAGGGGGCAGTGAAAAACTGTTTTTT. This sequence encodes CASGTQTGGSEKLFF.

The chain is built from TRBV2 and TRBJ1-1; unclear D gene. There are 11 residues in the CDR3. Germline V gene sequence: CDR1 SNHLY, CDR2 FYNNEI. V was shortened by 4 bases and J by 5 bases, with 5 bases between the two germline ends. The CDR3 here is CASSVRTEAFF. Here the CDR3 DNA reads TGTGCCAGCAGTGTCAGGACTGAAGCTTTCTTT.

The chain carries TRBV7-9 and TRBJ2-7; D may be TRBD1 (6 bases). The CDR3 sequence is 19 residues long. The germline V gene encodes CDR1 SEHNR and CDR2 FQNEAQ (reference sequence). Between the trimmed V and J ends, which lost 3 bases and 6 bases, there was a span of 30 bases. CDR3 loop: CASSFSWLWGPSSDSEQYF. The CDR3 region has the DNA TGTGCCAGCAGCTTTAGTTGGTTATGGGGGCCCAGCAGTGACTCCGAGCAGTACTTC.

This chain uses TRBV4-1 with TRBJ2-5, with D possibly matching TRBD1 (5 bases). CDR3 size: 15 residues. Deletions cut 0 bases from V and 1 base from J, with 9 bases between. In germline, CDR1 is MGHRA, CDR2 YSYEKL. The CDR3 spells CASSQDSGIQETQYF. As DNA, the CDR3 is TGCGCCAGCAGCCAAGATTCAGGGATCCAAGAGACCCAGTACTTC.

This clone was detected a few times. This chain uses TRBV6-1 with TRBJ1-5; D ambiguous. This CDR3 contains 16 residues. Looked up from germline, CDR1 is MNHNS and CDR2 is SASEGT. V was trimmed by 3 bases and J by 2 bases, leaving 14 bases between them. The CDR3 sequence: CASSDRYPPGNQPQHF. CDR3 nucleotide sequence: TGTGCCAGCAGTGACAGGTATCCCCCTGGCAATCAGCCCCAGCATTTT.

The chain recombines TRBV30 with TRBJ1-1, with D maybe TRBD1 (5 bases). CDR3 size: 16 residues. The V end was cut by 4 bases, the J end by 4 bases, with 22 bases between. Germline V CDR1 and CDR2: GTSNPN, SVGIG (reference sequence). The CDR3 coding sequence is TGTGCCTGGAAATTAAACCCGGGGGGGTGGAGCACTGAAGCTTTCTTT. Translating gives CAWKLNPGGWSTEAFF.

This clone was seen once. The CDR3 DNA reads as TGTGCCAGCAGCTCGCGTTGGGATACGCAGTATTTT. It codes for CASSSRWDTQYF. The genes are TRBV21-1 and TRBJ2-3; the table gives TRBD2 as D, unverified against the DNA. TRBV21-1 is classified as a pseudogene. This CDR3 is 12 amino acids long.

This clone came up once. V and J are TRBV19 and TRBJ1-5; the D is unclear. V dropped 7 bases and J dropped 2 bases, with 15 bases sitting between them. The CDR3 contains 15 residues. Germline assignment: CDR1 LNHDA and CDR2 SQIVND (reference sequence). The CDR3 loop is CASTDDPAGNQPQHF. As DNA, the CDR3 is TGTGCCAGTACAGACGACCCGGCGGGCAATCAGCCCCAGCATTTT.

This rearrangement joins TRBV30 to TRBJ1-1, with a possible D match to TRBD1 (5 bases). Trimming removed 8 bases at V and 5 bases at J, with 21 bases between. CDR3 length equals 14 residues. Germline assignment: CDR1 GTSNPN and CDR2 SVGIG (reference sequence). The CDR3 bases are TGTGCCGGCCGCCGGACGGGGGGATGGACTGAAGCTTTCTTT. Amino acids: CAGRRTGGWTEAFF.

The chain joins TRBV2 to TRBJ2-1, with 11 bases lining up with TRBD1. From germline, CDR1 is SNHLY and CDR2 FYNNEI. The CDR3 spans 16 residues. J gave up 5 bases and V 6 bases, and 9 bases lay outside the gene matches. The CDR3 nucleotides are TGTGCCAGCAGGGTTCCCCCGGGACAGGGGGACAATGAGCAGTTCTTC. The encoded protein is CASRVPPGQGDNEQFF.